The T cell receptor (beta chain) described here comes from a study of cytomegalovirus exposure and HLA in healthy donors. In the study overall: Most genotyped donors, roughly 83% of more than 300, had Caucasian-associated genetic ancestry. Study-wide results and caveats: Some V segments (TRBV6-2 and TRBV6-3 among them) were excluded as indistinguishable. Clonal expansion, a later analysis showed, was greater in HLA-associated TCR beta chains than in equally common others. Rare TCR sequences predominated, though certain public TCRs were found in many donors.

Germline V gene lookup returns CDR1 LNHDA and CDR2 SQIVND (reference sequence). The CDR3 consists of 14 residues. The J segment lost 8 bases and the V segment lost 7 bases, leaving 11 bases of the junction unmatched. To note about this clone: Antigen specificity is unknown.

The PCR had 60 Vbeta and 13 Jbeta primers. The data were produced by immunoSEQ multiplex PCR, yet TCRdb's version contains in-frame clones alone and is incomplete. The profile shows hundreds of thousands of clones, roughly 90% of them singletons. The sequencing sample was made of PBMCs. The V and J genes are TRBV19 and TRBJ2-1, with 7 positions matching TRBD1. The TCR was taken from a woman between 18 and 29 years old in good health and CMV-seronegative. CDR3 sequence reads: CASTRQGRSDEQFF. CDR3 sequence (DNA): TGTGCCAGTACCCGACAGGGAAGGAGCGATGAGCAGTTCTTC.